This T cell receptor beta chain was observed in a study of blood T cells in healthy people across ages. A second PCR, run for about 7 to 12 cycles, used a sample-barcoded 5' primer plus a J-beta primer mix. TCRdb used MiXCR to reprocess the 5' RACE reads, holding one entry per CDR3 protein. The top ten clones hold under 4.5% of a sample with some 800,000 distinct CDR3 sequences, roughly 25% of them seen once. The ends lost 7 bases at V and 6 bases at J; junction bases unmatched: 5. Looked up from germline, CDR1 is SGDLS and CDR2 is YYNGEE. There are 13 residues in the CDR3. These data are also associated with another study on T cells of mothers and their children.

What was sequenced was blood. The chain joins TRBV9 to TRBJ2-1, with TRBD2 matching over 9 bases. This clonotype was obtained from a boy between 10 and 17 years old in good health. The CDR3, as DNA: TGTGCCAGCGGGGCGGGAGGGCCCAATGAGCAGTTCTTC. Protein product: CASGAGGPNEQFF.